This record concerns one TCR beta chain sequence. Its antigen is not identified. These data originate in a study of T cell responses to AZD1222 COVID-19 vaccine. Clones were read by immunoSEQ multiplex PCR, and TCRdb kept only the in-frame ones, dropping some. Seen here are under 35,000 clones, around nine tenths observed once, and the top ten hold about 7%. Study-level results: It was only after the peak T cell response that any repertoires were sampled. Nearly half of spike-specific TCRs reportedly go after variant regions that carry no mutations. Baseline seropositivity occurred in only six AZD1222 recipients.

Germline CDR1 is SGHTA and CDR2 is FQGTGA. This CDR3 region has 15 residues. V was shortened by 2 bases and J by 1 base, with 8 bases between the two germline ends. The rearrangement joins TRBV7-3 to TRBJ2-2; D ambiguous. The TCR sequence derives from an adult in good health. Sequences were derived from peripheral blood, sampled on day 0 of AZD1222 vaccination. The CDR3 is CASSLFTGNTGELFF. The CDR3 DNA is TGTGCCAGCAGCTTATTCACGGGGAACACCGGGGAGCTGTTTTTT.